The 16 T cell receptor beta chains below were found in one sample sequenced in a study of blood T cell repertoires in COVID-19. Produced via immunoSEQ multiplex PCR; TCRdb's table is partial and in-frame only. The sample has 220,000 or so clones; approximately 88% are singletons. The sequencing sample was made of peripheral blood. These receptors were collected from a man aged 60-69 years who had recovered from COVID-19.

The chain uses TRBV3-1 (or the pseudogene TRBV3-2) and TRBJ1-3; 9 positions match TRBD1. The CDR3 consists of 16 residues. Germline trimming cut 6 bases from V and 2 bases from J; bases unmatched to any gene: 8. Per the germline V gene, CDR1 is LGHDT and CDR2 is YNNKEL (reference sequence). The CDR3 spells CASSPRGTGPGNTIYF. CDR3 sequence (DNA): TGTGCCAGCAGTCCCCGCGGGACAGGGCCTGGAAACACCATATATTTT.

This chain links TRBV12-5 with TRBJ2-2; 8 bases line up with TRBD2. Losses at the gene ends were 3 bases for V and 4 bases for J; bases not matched to a gene: 7. Germline assignment: CDR1 LGHNT and CDR2 FRNRAP. CDR3 length: 16 amino acids. CDR3 protein: CASGFGVAGTTGELFF. The CDR3 DNA is TGTGCTAGTGGTTTCGGAGTAGCGGGGACCACCGGGGAGCTGTTTTTT.

This chain connects TRBV7-8 to TRBJ2-5, with 11 bases identical to TRBD2. The CDR3 spans 17 residues. Trimming took 1 base from V and 3 from J; bases not matched to a gene: 7. Germline-derived CDR1 and CDR2 are SGHVS and FQNEAQ. CDR3 in DNA: TGTGCCAGCAGCTTAGTCTTTGGGACTAGCGGCAAAGAGACCCAGTACTTC. Its translation is CASSLVFGTSGKETQYF.

The CDR3 is CASSQLDWRKSYEQYF. The CDR3 DNA reads as TGTGCCAGCAGCCAACTGGACTGGCGCAAATCCTACGAGCAGTACTTC. The genes are TRBV14 and TRBJ2-7; possibly TRBD2 for D (5 bases). Germline CDR1 SGHDN, CDR2 FVKESK. CDR3 length equals 16 residues. Trimming stripped 2 bases from V and 1 base from J, with 15 bases between.

This rearrangement joins TRBV6-6 to TRBJ2-5; 8 positions agree with TRBD2. The CDR3 contains 15 residues. The germline V gene has CDR1 MNHNY and CDR2 SVGAGI (reference sequence). The trim removed 2 bases at V and 3 bases at J, leaving 5 bases unmatched. The CDR3: CASSYTGGSKETQYF. The CDR3 DNA follows: TGTGCCAGCAGTTACACGGGGGGGTCGAAAGAGACCCAGTACTTC.

V is TRBV11-1 and J is TRBJ1-2; TRBD1 matches at 7 bases. The CDR3 covers 14 residues. CDR1 and CDR2 (germline): SGHAT, FQDESV (reference sequence). V trimming: 5 bases; J trimming: 4 bases; junction bases outside the gene matches: 7. CDR3 protein: CASSPRQGGYGYTF. The CDR3 nucleotides are TGTGCCAGCAGCCCTCGACAGGGCGGCTATGGCTACACCTTC.

The rearrangement uses TRBV5-4 and TRBJ1-1, with no clear D. Trimming cost V 2 bases and J 1 base, with 9 bases left between them. The germline gives CDR1 SGHNT, CDR2 YYREEE (reference sequence). The CDR3 is made up of 14 amino acids. This CDR3 is CASSFDIQNTEAFF. The CDR3 DNA reads TGTGCCAGCAGCTTCGACATACAGAACACTGAAGCTTTCTTT.

The chain carries TRBV5-1 and TRBJ2-5; TRBD2 matches 8 bases. From germline, CDR1 is SGHRS and CDR2 YFSETQ. V gave up 5 bases and J gave up 0 bases; unmatched junction bases: 6. This CDR3 comprises 15 residues. The CDR3 DNA sequence: TGCGCCAGCAGTTCACGTAGCGGGGACCAAGAGACCCAGTACTTC. Translating it yields CASSSRSGDQETQYF.

The chain joins TRBV6-5 to TRBJ2-7; the match to TRBD1 covers 9 bases. Germline assignment: CDR1 MNHEY and CDR2 SVGAGI. V dropped 6 bases and J dropped 2; count of bases not matched to a gene: 8. The CDR3 sequence is 15 residues long. The CDR3 DNA reads as TGTGCCAGCAGAGTCGGGACAGGGTCAACCTACGAGCAGTACTTC. Residues: CASRVGTGSTYEQYF.

The rearrangement uses TRBV7-3 and TRBJ2-3, with a weak D call TRBD2 (6 bases). Germline CDR1 and CDR2: SGHTA and FQGTGA. V was shortened by 3 bases and J by 6 bases, with 13 bases between the two germline ends. The CDR3 consists of 14 residues. The CDR3 coding sequence is TGTGCCAGCAGCTTGGAGGGAGGCGGGGATACGCAGTATTTT. This codes for CASSLEGGGDTQYF.

This clone was observed once. The gene calls are TRBV5-1 and TRBJ2-1; D is possibly TRBD2 (5 bases). There are 15 residues in the CDR3. CDR1 is SGHRS, CDR2 YFSETQ, per germline. V was pared by 3 bases and J by 0 bases, with 10 bases between. CDR3 in amino acids: CASSSEGNSYNEQFF. The DNA of the CDR3 is TGCGCCAGCAGCTCCGAGGGCAACTCCTACAATGAGCAGTTCTTC.

V is TRBV3-1 (or the pseudogene TRBV3-2) and J is TRBJ1-2, with 11 bases that match TRBD1. Per the germline V gene, CDR1 is LGHDT and CDR2 is YNNKEL (reference sequence). The ends lost 4 bases at V and 4 bases at J; junction bases unmatched: 8. The CDR3 length is 16 residues. This CDR3 reads CASSPPDRGLSYGYTF. CDR3 nucleotides: TGTGCCAGCAGCCCACCGGACAGGGGGCTGAGCTATGGCTACACCTTC.

The table lists this clone with a count of one. The J gene is TRBJ1-6, the V gene TRBV3-1 (or the pseudogene TRBV3-2); 9 positions agree with TRBD1. The CDR3 spans 19 residues. CDR1 LGHDT and CDR2 YNNKEL come from the germline V gene (reference sequence). The junction had 11 bases not matched to a gene; V was cut back by 0 bases and J by 5 bases. CDR3 region: CASSQERDRAFRNNSPLHF. The CDR3 bases are TGTGCCAGCAGCCAAGAAAGGGACAGGGCTTTCAGAAATAATTCACCCCTCCACTTT.

The V and J genes are TRBV12-5 and TRBJ1-5; perhaps TRBD1 as D (6 bases). Trimming removed 6 bases at V and 1 base at J, with 13 bases between. The CDR3 loop spans 15 amino acids. CDR1 and CDR2 from the germline V gene are LGHNT and FRNRAP. CDR3 amino acids: CASGLDRSSNQPQHF. The CDR3, as DNA: TGTGCTAGTGGCCTTGACAGGAGCAGCAATCAGCCCCAGCATTTT. The full variable domain, with the rest looked up from reference TRBV12-5 and TRBJ1-5, is DARVTQTPRHKVTEMGQEVTMRCQPILGHNTVFWYRQTMMQGLELLAYFRNRAPLDDSGMPKDRFSAEMPDATLATLKIQPSEPRDSAVYFCASGLDRSSNQPQHFGDGTRLSIL.

The chain has TRBV4-1 and TRBJ1-2; TRBD1 agrees at 11 bases. CDR1 is MGHRA and CDR2 is YSYEKL in the germline V gene. Germline trimming cut 0 bases from V and 7 bases from J; bases unmatched to any gene: 7. The CDR3 runs 16 residues. The chain's CDR3 is CASSQDPRTGGSGYTF. CDR3 in DNA: TGCGCCAGCAGCCAAGATCCTCGGACAGGGGGCAGTGGCTACACCTTC.

This rearrangement joins TRBV15 to TRBJ1-3; no clear D. Germline-derived CDR1 and CDR2 are LNHNV and YYDKDF (reference sequence). This CDR3 has 15 residues. Between the trimmed V and J ends, which lost 0 bases and 7 bases, there was a span of 13 bases. The CDR3 DNA reads as TGTGCCACCAGCAGAGATCGTGACTCGTGGAACACCATATATTTT. Its translation is CATSRDRDSWNTIYF.